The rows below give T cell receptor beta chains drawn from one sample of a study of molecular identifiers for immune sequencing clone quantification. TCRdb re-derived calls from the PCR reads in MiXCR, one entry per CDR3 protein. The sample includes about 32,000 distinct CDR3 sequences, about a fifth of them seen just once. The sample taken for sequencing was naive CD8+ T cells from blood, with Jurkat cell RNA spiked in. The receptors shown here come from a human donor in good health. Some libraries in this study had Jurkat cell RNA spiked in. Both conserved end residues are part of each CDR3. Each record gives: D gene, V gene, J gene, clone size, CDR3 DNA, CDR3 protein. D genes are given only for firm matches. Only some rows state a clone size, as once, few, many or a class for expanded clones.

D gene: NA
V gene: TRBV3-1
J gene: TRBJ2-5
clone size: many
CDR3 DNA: TGTGCCAGCAGCCAAATCGAGGGGTCCGATGCGGAGACCCAGTACTTC
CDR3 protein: CASSQIEGSDAETQYF

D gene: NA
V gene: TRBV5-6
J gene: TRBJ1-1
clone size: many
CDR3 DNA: TGTGCCAGCGAGGACAGACTGAACACTGAAGCTTTCTTT
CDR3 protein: CASEDRLNTEAFF

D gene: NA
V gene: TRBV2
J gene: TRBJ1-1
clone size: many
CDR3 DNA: TGTGCCAGCAGTCCGGGACGCCCAGCAAATGAAGCTTTCTTT
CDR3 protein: CASSPGRPANEAFF

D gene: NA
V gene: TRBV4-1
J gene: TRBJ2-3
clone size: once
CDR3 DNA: TGCGCCAGCAGCCTTCGTGGAGATACGCAGTGTTTT
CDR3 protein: CASSLRGDTQCF

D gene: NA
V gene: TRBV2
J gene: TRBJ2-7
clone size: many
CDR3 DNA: TGTGCCAGCGCGGGTGTAGGGGGCTCCTACGAGCAGTACTTC
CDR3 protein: CASAGVGGSYEQYF

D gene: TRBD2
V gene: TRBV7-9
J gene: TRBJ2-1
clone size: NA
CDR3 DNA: TGTGCCAGCAGCGTGGGACTAGCGGGCAATGAGCAGTTCTTC
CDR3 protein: CASSVGLAGNEQFF

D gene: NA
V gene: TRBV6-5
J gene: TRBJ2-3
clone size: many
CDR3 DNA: TGTGCCAGCAGTTACTCGCATCCAGATACGCAGTATTTT
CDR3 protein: CASSYSHPDTQYF

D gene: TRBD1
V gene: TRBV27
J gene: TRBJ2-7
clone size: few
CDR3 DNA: TGTGCCAGCAGTCCACAGGGGTACTACGAGCAGTACTTC
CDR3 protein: CASSPQGYYEQYF

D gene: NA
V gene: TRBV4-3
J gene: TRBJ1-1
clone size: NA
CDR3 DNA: TGCGCCAGCAGCCAAGATGATGGGGGAGCCACTGAAGCTTTCTTT
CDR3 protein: CASSQDDGGATEAFF

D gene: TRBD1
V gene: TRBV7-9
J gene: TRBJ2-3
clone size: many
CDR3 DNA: TGTGCCAGCAGCTTAGATTCCAGGGGGCCTGGCACAGATACGCAGTATTTT
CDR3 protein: CASSLDSRGPGTDTQYF

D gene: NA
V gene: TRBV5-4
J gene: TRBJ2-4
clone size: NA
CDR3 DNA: TGTGCCAGCAGCGACGGGACTGAGAACGTTCAGTACTTC
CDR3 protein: CASSDGTENVQYF

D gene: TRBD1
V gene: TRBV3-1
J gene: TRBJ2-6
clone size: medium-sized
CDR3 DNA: TGTGCCAGCAGCCAAGAACTTAACAGGGGCTCTGGGGCCAACGTCCTGACTTTC
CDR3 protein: CASSQELNRGSGANVLTF

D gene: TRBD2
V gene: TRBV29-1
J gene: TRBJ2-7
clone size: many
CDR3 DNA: TGCAGCGTGACGCCTGGGGTAGCGGGAGAACAGTACTTC
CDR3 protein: CSVTPGVAGEQYF

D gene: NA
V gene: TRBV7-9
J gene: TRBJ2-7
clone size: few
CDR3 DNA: TGTGCCAGCAGCCACGGGGCCTACGAGCAGTACTTC
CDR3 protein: CASSHGAYEQYF

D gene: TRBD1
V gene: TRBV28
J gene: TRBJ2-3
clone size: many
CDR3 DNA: TGTGCCAGCAGTCACCGGGACAGAAGAAGAAAAGATACGCAGTATTTT
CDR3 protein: CASSHRDRRRKDTQYF

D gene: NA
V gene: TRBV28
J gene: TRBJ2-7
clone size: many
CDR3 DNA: TGTGCCAGCAGTTTATGGCTAGCCGCTTCGGGCGAGCAGTACTTC
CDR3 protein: CASSLWLAASGEQYF

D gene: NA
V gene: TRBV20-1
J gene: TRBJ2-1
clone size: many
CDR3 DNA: TGCAGTGCTAGCTCTCAACGGGAGTGGGGCTACAATGAGCAGTTCTTC
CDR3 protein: CSASSQREWGYNEQFF

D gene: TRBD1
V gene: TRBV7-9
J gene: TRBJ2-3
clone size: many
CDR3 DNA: TGTGCCAGCAGGGAAGGGGGCCGCACAGATACGCAGTATTTT
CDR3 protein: CASREGGRTDTQYF

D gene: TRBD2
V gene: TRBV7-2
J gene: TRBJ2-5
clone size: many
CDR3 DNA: TGTGCCAGCAGCTTAGGACTAGCGGGGGTAGAGACCCAGTACTTC
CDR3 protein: CASSLGLAGVETQYF

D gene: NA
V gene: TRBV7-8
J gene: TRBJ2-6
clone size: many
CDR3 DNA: TGTGCCAGCAGCTTACGTTCAGGTGGGGCCAACGTCCTGACTTTC
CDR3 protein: CASSLRSGGANVLTF

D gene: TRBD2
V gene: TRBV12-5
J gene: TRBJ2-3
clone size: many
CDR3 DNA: TGTGCTAGTGGTCCGGGACTAGCGGGGGGACTCACAGATACGCAGTATTTT
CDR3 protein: CASGPGLAGGLTDTQYF

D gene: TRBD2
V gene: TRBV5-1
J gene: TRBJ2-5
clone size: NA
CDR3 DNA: TGCGCCAGCAGCAGCGCCTTTAGCGGGAGTTGGGAGACCCAGTACTTC
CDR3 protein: CASSSAFSGSWETQYF

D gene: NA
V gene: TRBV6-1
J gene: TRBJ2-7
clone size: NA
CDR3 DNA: TGTGCCAGCAGTGAAGCAAGGGTACCTCCCTTCTACGAGCAGTACTTC
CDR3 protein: CASSEARVPPFYEQYF

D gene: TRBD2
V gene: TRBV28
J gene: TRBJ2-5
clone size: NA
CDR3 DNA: TGTGTCAGCAGTTTGGGGCTAGCGGCAGACGGGGAGACCCAGTACTTC
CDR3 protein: CVSSLGLAADGETQYF

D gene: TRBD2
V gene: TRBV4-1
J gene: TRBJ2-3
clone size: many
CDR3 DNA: TGCGCCAGCAGCCAAGCCAGTAGCGGGAGCCCAGATACGCAGTATTTT
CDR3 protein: CASSQASSGSPDTQYF

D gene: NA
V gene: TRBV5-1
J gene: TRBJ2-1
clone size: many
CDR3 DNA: TGCGCCAGCAGCGTCCGAGGACACAATGAGCAGTTCTTC
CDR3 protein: CASSVRGHNEQFF

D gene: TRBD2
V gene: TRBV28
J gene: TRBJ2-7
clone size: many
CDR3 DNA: TGTGCCAGCAGCCGTGGGGTAGCGGGCCGACCGAGCTCCTACGAGCAGTACTTC
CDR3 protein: CASSRGVAGRPSSYEQYF

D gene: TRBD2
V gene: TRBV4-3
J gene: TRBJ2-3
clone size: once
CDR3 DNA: TGCGCCAGCAGCCAAGATCGGCTAGCGGAGAATAAAGATACGCCGTATTTT
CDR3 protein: CASSQDRLAENKDTPYF

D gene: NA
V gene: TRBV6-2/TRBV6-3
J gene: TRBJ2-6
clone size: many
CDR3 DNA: TGTGCCAGCAGTTCCGGGAGATTAGGATCTGGGGCCAACGTCCTGACTTTC
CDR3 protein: CASSSGRLGSGANVLTF

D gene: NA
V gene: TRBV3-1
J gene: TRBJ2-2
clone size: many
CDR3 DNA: TGTGCCAGCAGCCAAAGCACCGGGGAGCTGTTTTTT
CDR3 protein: CASSQSTGELFF

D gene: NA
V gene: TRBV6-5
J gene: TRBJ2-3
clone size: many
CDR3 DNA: TGTGCCAGCAGTTACTCTGGCAGACCCACAGATACGCAGTATTTT
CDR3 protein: CASSYSGRPTDTQYF

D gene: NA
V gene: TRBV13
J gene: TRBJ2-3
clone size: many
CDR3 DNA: TGTGCCAGCAGCTTCGGACGAAGCACAGATACGCAGTATTTT
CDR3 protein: CASSFGRSTDTQYF

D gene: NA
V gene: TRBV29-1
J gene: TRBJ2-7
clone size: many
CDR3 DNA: TGCAGCGTTCAATTACAGGGCCCCGAGCAGTACTTC
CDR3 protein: CSVQLQGPEQYF

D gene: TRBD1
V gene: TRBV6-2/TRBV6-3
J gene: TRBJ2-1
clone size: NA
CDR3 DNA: TGTGCCAGCAGCGCCCGGGACAGGGGGTTCAATGAGCAGCTCTTC
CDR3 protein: CASSARDRGFNEQLF

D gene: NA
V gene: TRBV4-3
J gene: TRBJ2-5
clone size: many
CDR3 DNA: TGCGCCAGCAGCCAAGATCGGGGGCGGGAGACCCAGTACTTC
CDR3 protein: CASSQDRGRETQYF

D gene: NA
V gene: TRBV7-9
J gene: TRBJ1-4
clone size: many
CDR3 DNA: TGTGCCAGCAGCTTAATCCTGTCGGGGAATGAAAAACTGTTTTTT
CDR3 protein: CASSLILSGNEKLFF

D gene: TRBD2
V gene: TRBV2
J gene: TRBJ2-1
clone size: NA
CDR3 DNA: TGTGCCAGCAGGGGAGCGGGGGGGCCATCCTACAATGAGCAGTTCTTC
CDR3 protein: CASRGAGGPSYNEQFF

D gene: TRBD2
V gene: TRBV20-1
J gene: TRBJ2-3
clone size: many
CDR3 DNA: TGCAGTGCTATAAAGCGGGGATCAAACACAGATACGCAGTATTTT
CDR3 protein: CSAIKRGSNTDTQYF

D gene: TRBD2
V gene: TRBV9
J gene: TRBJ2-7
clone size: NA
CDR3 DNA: TGTGCCAGCAGCGTAGACTCTAGCGGCTACGAGCAGTACTTC
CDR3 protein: CASSVDSSGYEQYF

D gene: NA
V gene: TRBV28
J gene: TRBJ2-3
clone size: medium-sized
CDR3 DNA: TGTGCCATCGGGGGAGCAACTAGCACAGATACGCAGTATTTT
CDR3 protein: CAIGGATSTDTQYF

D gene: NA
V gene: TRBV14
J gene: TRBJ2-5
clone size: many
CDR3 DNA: TGTGCCAGCAGCCGCCGGGACTCATCTGGGACCCAGTACTTC
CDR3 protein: CASSRRDSSGTQYF

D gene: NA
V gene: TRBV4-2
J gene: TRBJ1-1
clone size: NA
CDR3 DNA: TGTGCCAGCAGCCAAGATCAGGCGACGAACACTGAAGCTTTCTTT
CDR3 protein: CASSQDQATNTEAFF

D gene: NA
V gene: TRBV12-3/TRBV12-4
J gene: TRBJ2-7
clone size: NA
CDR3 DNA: TGTGCCAGCAAAAACCTTGGGGGCTACGAGCAGTACTTC
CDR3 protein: CASKNLGGYEQYF

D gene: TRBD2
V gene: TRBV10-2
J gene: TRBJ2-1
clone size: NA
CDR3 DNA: TGCGCCAGCGGTCAGCGGGGGGGCAATGAGCAGTTCTTC
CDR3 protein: CASGQRGGNEQFF

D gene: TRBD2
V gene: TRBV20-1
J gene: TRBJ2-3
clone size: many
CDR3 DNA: TGCAGTGCTCTAAAACCTCTAGCGGGGGGAGCAGATACGCAGTATTTT
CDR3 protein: CSALKPLAGGADTQYF

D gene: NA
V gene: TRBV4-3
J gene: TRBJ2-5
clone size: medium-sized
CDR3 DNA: TGCGCCAGCAGCCAAGATGTTTTAAAAGAGACCCAGTACTTC
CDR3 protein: CASSQDVLKETQYF

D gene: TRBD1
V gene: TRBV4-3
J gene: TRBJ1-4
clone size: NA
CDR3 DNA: TGCGCCAGCAGCCAAGATGAGGGGACAGAGCAAAAACTGTTTTTT
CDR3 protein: CASSQDEGTEQKLFF

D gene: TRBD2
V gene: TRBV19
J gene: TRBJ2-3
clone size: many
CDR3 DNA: TGTGCCAGTAGTATAGCCGGACTAGCGGGCGCAGATACGCAGTATTTT
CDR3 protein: CASSIAGLAGADTQYF

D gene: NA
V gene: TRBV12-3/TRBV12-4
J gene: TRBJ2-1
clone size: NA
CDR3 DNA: TGTGCCAGCAGTTATCTACAGAGCTCCTACAATGAGCAGTTCTTC
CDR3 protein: CASSYLQSSYNEQFF

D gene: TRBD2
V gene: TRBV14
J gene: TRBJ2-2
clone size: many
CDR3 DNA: TGTGCCAGCAGCCACTGGGGGACTAGCGGGACCGGGGAGCTGTTTTTT
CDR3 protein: CASSHWGTSGTGELFF

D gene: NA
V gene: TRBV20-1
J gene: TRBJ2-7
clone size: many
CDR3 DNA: TGCAGTGCTAGAGAGCCCGGGTACCGGCCCTACGAGCAGTACTTC
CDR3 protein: CSAREPGYRPYEQYF

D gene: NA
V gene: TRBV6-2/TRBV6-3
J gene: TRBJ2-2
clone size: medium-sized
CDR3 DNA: TGTGCCAGCAGTTACGGGGCCGGGGAGCTGTTTTTT
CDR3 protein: CASSYGAGELFF

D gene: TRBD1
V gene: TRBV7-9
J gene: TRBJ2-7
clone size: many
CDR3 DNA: TGTGCCAGCAGCCCCCCAGGGGGCCTCCCATACGAGCAGTACTTC
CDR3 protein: CASSPPGGLPYEQYF

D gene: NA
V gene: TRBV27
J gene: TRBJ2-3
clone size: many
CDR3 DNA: TGTGCCAGCAGTTTATCCGGGGTTGATACGCAGTATTTT
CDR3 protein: CASSLSGVDTQYF

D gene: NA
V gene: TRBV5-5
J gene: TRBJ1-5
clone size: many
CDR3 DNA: TGTGCCAGCAGCTTGGTAGGCACTAGACAGCCCCAGCATTTT
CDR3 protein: CASSLVGTRQPQHF